The T cell receptor (beta chain) under discussion was sequenced for a study of CD8 T cells in ankylosing spondylitis. Study-wide results and limits: A motif in TCR beta, a set of about eight highly homologous variants, appeared characteristic of ankylosing spondylitis blood.

Germline assignment: CDR1 MNHEY and CDR2 SMNVEV (reference sequence). V lost 5 bases and J 8 bases, leaving 10 bases between the germline ends. The CDR3 spans 12 residues. With regard to this clonotype: What it binds is not known.

A single record per CDR3 protein comes from TCRdb applying MiXCR to the 5' RACE reads. The sample gives around 540,000 distinct CDR3 sequences, 12% of which show up once; approximately 7% is in the top ten. V usage is TRBV27 and J usage is TRBJ2-1, with a possible D match to TRBD2 (6 bases). The receptor's source is a male donor with ankylosing spondylitis. The sample taken for sequencing was blood, either unsorted or a sorted T cell fraction (not recorded which). The CDR3 here is CASSHGGHEQFF. CDR3 DNA sequence: TGTGCCAGCAGTCACGGGGGTCATGAGCAGTTCTTC.